The rows below give T cell receptor beta chains drawn from one sample of a study of CXCR3-negative and CXCR3-positive naive CD8 T cells. TCRdb re-analyzed the 5' RACE reads; it lists each CDR3 protein once, without DNA. The table gives some 67,000 distinct CDR3 sequences; the top ten clones make up nearly 1.5% of it. The specimen was naive CXCR3- CD8+ T cells from blood. Every receptor here comes from a human donor in good health. Some clones in this sample may be carry-over from other donors' samples. Each CDR3 is given with its conserved first and last residue. Each record gives: V gene, J gene, CDR3 protein.

v_gene: TRBV11-3; j_gene: TRBJ2-1; CDR3aa: CASEDDKGQGQYNEQFF
v_gene: TRBV14; j_gene: TRBJ2-7; CDR3aa: CASSGTGSYEQYF
v_gene: TRBV7-6; j_gene: TRBJ2-2; CDR3aa: CASSFFLAGETGELFF
v_gene: TRBV7-9; j_gene: TRBJ2-7; CDR3aa: CASSLGGNSPYEQYF
v_gene: TRBV7-2; j_gene: TRBJ1-1; CDR3aa: CASSIGLLNTEAFF
v_gene: TRBV5-4; j_gene: TRBJ1-1; CDR3aa: CASSSANTEAFF
v_gene: TRBV29-1; j_gene: TRBJ2-1; CDR3aa: CSVPRNYNEQFF
v_gene: TRBV15; j_gene: TRBJ1-1; CDR3aa: CATSDRVDTEAFF
v_gene: TRBV11-3; j_gene: TRBJ1-1; CDR3aa: CASSLEQGEAFF
v_gene: TRBV6-6; j_gene: TRBJ1-3; CDR3aa: CASQQGIGENTIYF
v_gene: TRBV6-5; j_gene: TRBJ2-7; CDR3aa: CASSPTSGSLMGQYF
v_gene: TRBV7-9; j_gene: TRBJ2-5; CDR3aa: CASSLRWETQYF
v_gene: TRBV9; j_gene: TRBJ2-1; CDR3aa: CASSGGDEQFF
v_gene: TRBV5-1; j_gene: TRBJ2-7; CDR3aa: CASSLAGPSYEQYF
v_gene: TRBV28; j_gene: TRBJ2-1; CDR3aa: CASSPLGYEQFF
v_gene: TRBV9; j_gene: TRBJ2-7; CDR3aa: CASSPRPERGSYEQYF
v_gene: TRBV7-9; j_gene: TRBJ1-1; CDR3aa: CASSPGVRNTEAFF
v_gene: TRBV29-1; j_gene: TRBJ2-7; CDR3aa: CSARTDSYEQYF
v_gene: TRBV10-3; j_gene: TRBJ2-7; CDR3aa: CAISELERANEQYF
v_gene: TRBV29-1; j_gene: TRBJ2-2; CDR3aa: CSVEDPRQNTGELFF
v_gene: TRBV11-2; j_gene: TRBJ2-3; CDR3aa: CASSLERGRGRQDTQYF
v_gene: TRBV5-1; j_gene: TRBJ2-5; CDR3aa: CASSPGTSGGIQETQYF
v_gene: TRBV27; j_gene: TRBJ2-7; CDR3aa: CASSFSGTGSWEQYF
v_gene: TRBV20-1; j_gene: TRBJ2-3; CDR3aa: CSAGRGFTDTQYF
v_gene: TRBV4-3; j_gene: TRBJ1-2; CDR3aa: CASSQEPSYGYTF
v_gene: TRBV28; j_gene: TRBJ2-5; CDR3aa: CASSVPFPLQETQYF
v_gene: TRBV27; j_gene: TRBJ2-7; CDR3aa: CASSPWTSGGEYSYEQYF
v_gene: TRBV6-5; j_gene: TRBJ2-7; CDR3aa: CASSPLRLTYEQYF
v_gene: TRBV7-9; j_gene: TRBJ2-1; CDR3aa: CASSTVLAGVLVSSYNEQFF
v_gene: TRBV7-9; j_gene: TRBJ2-3; CDR3aa: CATRGGGTDTQYF
v_gene: TRBV20-1; j_gene: TRBJ2-7; CDR3aa: CSASESRGTYEQYF
v_gene: TRBV7-8; j_gene: TRBJ2-7; CDR3aa: CASSLPQGIQSPRDEQYF
v_gene: TRBV7-9; j_gene: TRBJ1-5; CDR3aa: CASSLRGGDEPQHF
v_gene: TRBV4-1; j_gene: TRBJ1-2; CDR3aa: CASSQNRGDYGYTF
v_gene: TRBV5-4; j_gene: TRBJ1-1; CDR3aa: CASSFAGMPDTEAFF
v_gene: TRBV29-1; j_gene: TRBJ2-2; CDR3aa: CSVEDVETGELFF
v_gene: TRBV29-1; j_gene: TRBJ2-1; CDR3aa: CSVVAGVVNNEQFF
v_gene: TRBV6-4; j_gene: TRBJ2-3; CDR3aa: CASSDSSGGATDTQYF
v_gene: TRBV7-3; j_gene: TRBJ2-3; CDR3aa: CASSPMSTDTQYF
v_gene: TRBV28; j_gene: TRBJ1-6; CDR3aa: CASSLRQSNSPLHF
v_gene: TRBV24-1; j_gene: TRBJ2-5; CDR3aa: CATSDSQDSQETQYF
v_gene: TRBV4-1; j_gene: TRBJ1-5; CDR3aa: CASSQNRDGNQPQHF